The sample holds one count of the clone carrying this TCR beta chain. The antigen remains undetermined. With 60 Vbeta and 13 Jbeta primers, the PCR was carried out. The protocol was immunoSEQ multiplex PCR, while the TCRdb copy is restricted to in-frame clones and leaves out a portion. The repertoire includes over 80,000 clones, about two thirds of them detected once, and about 6.3% sits in the top ten. The sample belongs to a study of cytomegalovirus exposure and HLA in healthy donors. At the level of the study: Most genotyped donors, about four fifths of roughly 400, had Caucasian-associated genetic ancestry.

Findings and caveats of the study: TCR sequences were mostly rare, though some public TCRs occurred in many donors. TCR association rates varied by HLA locus in a later analysis, with DRB1 highest and HLA-C lowest.

Germline trimming cut 4 bases from V and 7 bases from J; bases unmatched to any gene: 7. Germline CDR1 reads MGHDK; CDR2 reads SYGVNS. CDR3 length: 15 amino acids. The chain has TRBV25-1 and TRBJ1-6; TRBD1 matches 7 bases. Sample: PBMCs. This sequence originates from a boy aged 5-17 years in good health and CMV-seropositive. CDR3 sequence (DNA): TGTGCCAGCAGTGCTACGACAGGGAGAAATTCACCCCTCCACTTT. As protein: CASSATTGRNSPLHF.